These 28 T cell receptor beta chains were sequenced from one sample in a study of CD8 T cells in ankylosing spondylitis. TCRdb fed the 5' RACE reads into MiXCR, producing one record per CDR3 protein. The sample consists of about 260,000 distinct CDR3 sequences, approximately 24% of them appearing once. Sequenced sample: blood, either unsorted or a sorted T cell fraction (not recorded which). These receptors originate from a male donor with ankylosing spondylitis or in good health (not recorded which).

The chain joins TRBV4-2 to TRBJ2-1; 8 bases match TRBD1. Germline V gives CDR1 LGHNA, CDR2 YNFKEQ. J was trimmed by 10 bases and V by 2 bases; bases with no gene match: 16. The CDR3 contains 17 residues. The CDR3: CASSQPIRGPRGGEQFF. DNA of the CDR3: TGTGCCAGCAGCCAACCCATCAGGGGGCCGCGGGGAGGCGAGCAGTTCTTC.

This chain joins TRBV10-3 and TRBJ1-3, with a tentative D call TRBD1 (5 bases). Germline V lookup: CDR1 ENHRY, CDR2 SYGVKD. Trimming left V 7 bases short and J 1 base short, with 14 bases between. CDR3 size: 15 residues. CDR3 DNA sequence: TGTGCCATCATGGCGCAGGGTGGTTCTGGAAACACCATATATTTT. Its translation is CAIMAQGGSGNTIYF.

V gene TRBV12-3 or TRBV12-4 combines with J gene TRBJ2-1, with D possibly matching TRBD2 (5 bases). The ends were cut back, 7 bases at V and 7 bases at J, with 17 bases in the middle. The length of the CDR3 is 14 residues. The CDR3 nucleotides read TGTGCCAGCACCGGGAAACCGGTTTTTAATGAGCAGTTCTTC. This translates into CASTGKPVFNEQFF.

The rearrangement links TRBV4-2 to TRBJ2-7; D gene uncertain. The germline V gene has CDR1 LGHNA and CDR2 YNFKEQ. This CDR3 contains 13 residues. Deletions cut 3 bases from V and 1 base from J, with 7 bases between. The CDR3 sequence is CASSQSSSYEQYF. CDR3 coding DNA: TGTGCCAGCAGCCAGTCCAGTTCCTACGAGCAGTACTTC.

The table lists this clonotype with many counts. V gene TRBV12-3 or TRBV12-4 combines with J gene TRBJ1-1; possibly TRBD1 for D (5 bases). V lost 1 base to trimming and J lost 3 bases, with 6 bases between them. The CDR3 has 13 amino acids. CDR3 sequence: CASSLDRYTEAFF. The DNA for the CDR3 is TGTGCCAGCAGTTTAGACAGGTACACTGAAGCTTTCTTT.

The chain is built from TRBV6-4 and TRBJ2-3; 7 positions agree with TRBD1. This CDR3 has 12 amino acids. The V and J ends lost 4 bases and 7 bases, in that order; junction bases with no gene match: 2. The V gene's germline CDR1 is MRHNA and CDR2 SNTAGT. CDR3 coding DNA: TGTGCCAGCAGTGGAGGGGGCAATACGCAGTATTTT. Its protein product is CASSGGGNTQYF.

This clonotype appeared many times. This chain uses TRBV10-3 with TRBJ1-1, with D hard to call. CDR1 is ENHRY and CDR2 is SYGVKD in the germline V gene. This CDR3 comprises 13 residues. V dropped 3 bases and J dropped 1 base, with 6 bases sitting between them. The CDR3 coding sequence is TGTGCCATCAGTGACGCTGGGAACACTGAAGCTTTCTTT. Its translation: CAISDAGNTEAFF.

The chain combines TRBV5-1 with TRBJ2-3; tentative D call: TRBD1 (5 bases). Trimming shortened V by 0 bases and J by 5 bases, and 16 bases separated the two germline ends. This CDR3 has 16 amino acids. CDR1 and CDR2 from the germline V gene are SGHRS and YFSETQ. The CDR3 protein is CASSLAGRARGDTQYF. In nucleotides, the CDR3 is TGCGCCAGCAGCTTGGCCGGACGGGCAAGGGGAGATACGCAGTATTTT.

This clonotype was seen ten or more times. V is TRBV10-3 and J is TRBJ1-5, with D unresolved. The CDR3 consists of 14 residues. Trimming removed 0 bases from V and 6 bases from J, with 9 bases in between. Germline V gene sequence: CDR1 ENHRY, CDR2 SYGVKD. This CDR3 is CAISESTMGQPQHF. Here the CDR3 DNA reads TGTGCCATCAGTGAGTCGACAATGGGTCAGCCCCAGCATTTT.

The table lists this clonotype with a few counts. The chain combines TRBV20-1 with TRBJ2-1; D uncertain. The V gene's germline CDR1 is DFQATT and CDR2 SNEGSKA (reference sequence). V lost 0 bases and J lost 5, with 8 bases in between. The CDR3 spans 13 residues. CDR3 residues: CSAREASNNEQFF. The CDR3 nucleotides read TGCAGTGCTAGAGAGGCCAGCAACAATGAGCAGTTCTTC.

The chain has TRBV5-5 and TRBJ2-3, with 10 bases aligning to TRBD2. The germline V gene has CDR1 SGHKS and CDR2 YYEKEE (reference sequence). The CDR3 loop spans 17 amino acids. J gave up 1 base and V 4 bases, and 9 bases lay outside the gene matches. This chain's CDR3 is CASSNTPSGGGTDTQYF. CDR3 DNA: TGTGCCAGCAGCAACACTCCTAGCGGGGGCGGCACAGATACGCAGTATTTT.

This clonotype appeared once. The chain joins TRBV5-8 to TRBJ2-5; TRBD2 might be the D (5 bases). V dropped 2 bases and J dropped 7 bases, with 6 bases sitting between them. Per germline, CDR1 SGHTS and CDR2 YDEGEE. The CDR3 consists of 11 residues. The CDR3 region is CASSLSGTQYF. The CDR3 region has the DNA TGTGCCAGCAGCTTAAGCGGGACCCAGTACTTC.

This clonotype was picked up many times. The chain carries TRBV3-1 and TRBJ2-5; D ambiguous. The V gene lost 5 bases and the J gene lost 9 bases, with 13 bases spanning the gap. Germline lookup yields CDR1 LGHDT and CDR2 YNNKEL (reference sequence). The CDR3 sequence is 12 residues long. The CDR3 loop is CASSFSVRAQYF. CDR3 DNA: TGTGCCAGCAGCTTCAGTGTAAGGGCCCAGTACTTC.

This clonotype was seen only once. The chain couples TRBV6-1 to TRBJ1-6; 8 bases line up with TRBD1. Germline values: CDR1 MNHNS, CDR2 SASEGT. The CDR3 is 15 residues long. After removal of 5 bases from V and 2 bases from J, the junction contained 2 bases not matched to a gene. DNA for the CDR3: TGTGCCAGCAGTACAGGGGGGACCTATAATTCACCCCTCCACTTT. Protein: CASSTGGTYNSPLHF.

The CDR3 protein is CALRDRGPTDTQYF. The CDR3 coding sequence is TGTGCCCTTAGGGACAGGGGGCCTACAGATACGCAGTATTTT. The chain links TRBV10-3 to TRBJ2-3; the match to TRBD1 covers 12 bases. The CDR3 covers 14 residues. The trim removed 11 bases at V and 3 bases at J, leaving 6 bases unmatched. The germline gives CDR1 ENHRY, CDR2 SYGVKD.

The sample holds many counts of this clonotype. The rearrangement uses TRBV18 and TRBJ1-5; 7 bases align to TRBD1. CDR3 length equals 16 residues. Germline CDR1 and CDR2: KGHSH and LQKENI. Trimming removed 4 bases from V and 0 bases from J; junction bases left unmatched: 6. The CDR3, as DNA: TGTGCCAGCTCACGGGACAGCCCAAATAGCAATCAGCCCCAGCATTTT. Translated: CASSRDSPNSNQPQHF. The complete variable domain, with remaining parts taken from reference TRBV18 and TRBJ1-5, reads NAGVMQNPRHLVRRRGQEARLRCSPMKGHSHVYWYRQLPEEGLKFMVYLQKENIIDESGMPKERFSAEFPKEGPSILRIQQVVRGDSAAYFCASSRDSPNSNQPQHFGDGTRLSIL.

This clonotype was picked up a small number of times. The rearrangement links TRBV6-1 to TRBJ2-7; TRBD2 is a possible D gene (6 bases). CDR3 length: 15 residues. Per germline, CDR1 MNHNS and CDR2 SASEGT. V was pared by 4 bases and J by 2 bases, with 15 bases between. In DNA, the CDR3 is TGTGCCAGCAGTGGACATGCGGGACCGACCTACGAGCAGTACTTC. Its protein product is CASSGHAGPTYEQYF.

This rearrangement joins TRBV12-3 or TRBV12-4 to TRBJ1-2, with 10 bases that match TRBD1. The V gene end was trimmed by 6 bases and the J gene end by 5 bases; junction bases not matched to a gene: 3. The CDR3 extends over 13 amino acids. The CDR3: CASSWTGGYGYTF. The DNA of the CDR3 is TGTGCCAGCAGCTGGACAGGGGGATATGGCTACACCTTC.

The gene calls are TRBV10-3 and TRBJ2-1; TRBD2 is a possible D gene (6 bases). The CDR3 is 15 residues long. Trimming left V 0 bases short and J 0 bases short, with 6 bases between. Germline CDR1 reads ENHRY; CDR2 reads SYGVKD. DNA of the CDR3: TGTGCCATCAGTGAGTCCGGGGGCTCCTACAATGAGCAGTTCTTC. Translating it yields CAISESGGSYNEQFF.

In its sample, this clonotype was seen a few times. The V and J genes are TRBV15 and TRBJ1-2; D may be TRBD1 (5 bases). Germline-derived CDR1 and CDR2 are LNHNV and YYDKDF (reference sequence). V lost 1 base, J lost 5 bases, and 14 bases lay in between. The CDR3 consists of 15 residues. As DNA, the CDR3 is TGTGCCACCAGCAGAGGGGGCAGGACCGCGTATGGCTACACCTTC. Protein product: CATSRGGRTAYGYTF.

This clonotype came up a few times. The chain uses TRBV28 and TRBJ1-2; D is uncertain. V lost 3 bases and J 4 bases, leaving 6 bases between the germline ends. Germline CDR1 MDHEN, CDR2 SYDVKM. The CDR3 contains 12 residues. CDR3 nucleotides: TGTGCCAGCAGTTTGGCTCTCTATGGCTACACCTTC. As protein: CASSLALYGYTF.

This clonotype has a count of ten or more. The chain recombines TRBV4-2 with TRBJ2-5, with TRBD2 matching 12 bases. The CDR3 runs 18 residues. V was clipped by 0 bases and J by 0 bases; unmatched bases: 5. Germline assignment: CDR1 LGHNA and CDR2 YNFKEQ. The CDR3 protein is CASSQDSTSGGYQETQYF. Here the CDR3 DNA reads TGTGCCAGCAGCCAAGACTCGACTAGCGGGGGATACCAAGAGACCCAGTACTTC.

This chain connects TRBV12-3 or TRBV12-4 to TRBJ2-3; possibly TRBD1 or TRBD2 for D (5 bases each). There are 17 residues in the CDR3. Deletions cut 5 bases from V and 6 bases from J, with 24 bases between. The CDR3 reads CASSATMGRPRVDTQYF. DNA of the CDR3: TGTGCCAGCAGTGCCACAATGGGACGGCCCCGAGTTGATACGCAGTATTTT.

The rearrangement uses TRBV20-1 and TRBJ2-7; no reliable D call. This CDR3 region has 12 residues. CDR1 is DFQATT and CDR2 is SNEGSKA in the germline V gene (reference sequence). Trimming took 3 bases from V and 2 from J, leaving 8 bases between them. CDR3 protein: CSASGSPYEQYF. The CDR3 nucleotides read TGCAGTGCTAGTGGCTCTCCCTACGAGCAGTACTTC.

This clonotype was observed at least ten times. This chain joins TRBV12-3 or TRBV12-4 and TRBJ2-7; a possible D gene is TRBD2 (5 bases). The CDR3 loop spans 13 amino acids. Trimming removed 1 base from V and 1 base from J, with 5 bases in between. As DNA, the CDR3 is TGTGCCAGCAGTTTAGGCGGGTCCTACGAGCAGTACTTC. It yields the protein CASSLGGSYEQYF.

V gene TRBV2 combines with J gene TRBJ1-5; the D gene is possibly TRBD1 (5 bases). Germline V CDR1 and CDR2: SNHLY, FYNNEI. Trimming removed 4 bases at V and 2 bases at J, with 15 bases between. The CDR3 loop spans 16 amino acids. The CDR3 reads CASSARGLNGNQPQHF. The CDR3 bases are TGTGCCAGCAGTGCTAGGGGACTGAACGGCAATCAGCCCCAGCATTTT. Variable domain in full (rest from reference TRBV2 and TRBJ1-5): EPEVTQTPSHQVTQMGQEVILRCVPISNHLYFYWYRQILGQKVEFLVSFYNNEISEKSEIFDDQFSVERPDGSNFTLKIRSTKLEDSAMYFCASSARGLNGNQPQHFGDGTRLSIL.

This clonotype showed up just a few times. This chain joins TRBV20-1 and TRBJ2-1; TRBD1 agrees at 8 bases. V trimming: 0 bases; J trimming: 5 bases; junction bases outside the gene matches: 6. This CDR3 is 15 amino acids long. Germline V lookup: CDR1 DFQATT, CDR2 SNEGSKA (reference sequence). CDR3 coding DNA: TGCAGTGCTAGAGATCCCCAGGGGGCCCACAATGAGCAGTTCTTC. The encoded protein is CSARDPQGAHNEQFF.

This sequence joins TRBV20-1 and TRBJ2-7, with D perhaps TRBD1 (6 bases). In germline, CDR1 is DFQATT, CDR2 SNEGSKA (reference sequence). CDR3 size: 15 residues. Between the trimmed V and J ends, which lost 1 base and 5 bases, there was a span of 18 bases. The CDR3: CSARVPAGAAHEQYF. Here the CDR3 DNA reads TGCAGTGCTAGAGTTCCCGCAGGGGCGGCCCACGAGCAGTACTTC.